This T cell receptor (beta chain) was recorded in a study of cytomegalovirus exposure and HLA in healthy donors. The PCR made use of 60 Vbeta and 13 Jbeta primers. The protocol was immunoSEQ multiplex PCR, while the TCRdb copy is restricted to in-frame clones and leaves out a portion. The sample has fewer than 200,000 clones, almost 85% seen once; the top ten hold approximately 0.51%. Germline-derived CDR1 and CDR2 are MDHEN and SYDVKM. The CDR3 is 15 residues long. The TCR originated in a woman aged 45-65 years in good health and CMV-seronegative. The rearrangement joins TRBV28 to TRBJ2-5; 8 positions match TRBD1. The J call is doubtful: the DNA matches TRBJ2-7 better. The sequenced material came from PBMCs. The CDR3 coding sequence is TGTGCCAGCAGTCCTCCCAGGGGGCGGGCGGGCGAGCAGTACTTC. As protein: CASSPPRGRAGEQYF.